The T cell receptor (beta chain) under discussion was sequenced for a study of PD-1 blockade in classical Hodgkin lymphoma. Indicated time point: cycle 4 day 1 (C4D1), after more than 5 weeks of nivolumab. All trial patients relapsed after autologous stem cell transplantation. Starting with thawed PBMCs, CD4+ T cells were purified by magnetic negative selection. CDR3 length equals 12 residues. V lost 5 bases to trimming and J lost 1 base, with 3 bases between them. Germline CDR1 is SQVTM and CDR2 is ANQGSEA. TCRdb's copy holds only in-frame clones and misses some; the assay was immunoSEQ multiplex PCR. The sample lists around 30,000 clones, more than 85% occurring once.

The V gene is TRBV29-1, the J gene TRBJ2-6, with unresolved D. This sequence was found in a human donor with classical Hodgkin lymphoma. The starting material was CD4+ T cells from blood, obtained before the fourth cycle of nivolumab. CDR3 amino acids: CSVRSGANVLTF. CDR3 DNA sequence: TGCAGCGTTAGGTCTGGGGCCAACGTCCTGACTTTC. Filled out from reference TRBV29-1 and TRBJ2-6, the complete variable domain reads SAVISQKPSRDICQRGTSLTIQCQVDSQVTMMFWYRQQPGQSLTLIATANQGSEATYESGFVIDKFPISRPNLTFSTLTVSNMSPEDSSIYLCSVRSGANVLTFGAGSRLTVL.